This record looks at one T cell receptor beta chain sequence and its context. This entry belongs to a study of T cell changes during pregnancy in multiple sclerosis. The method was immunoSEQ multiplex PCR; TCRdb's version includes in-frame clones alone and lacks a portion of them. Among 65,000 to 70,000 clones, approximately 92% were seen once, and the ten largest hold less than 2%. The CDR3 is made up of 14 amino acids. Germline V gene lookup returns CDR1 MDHEN and CDR2 SYDVKM. Trimming removed 5 bases at V and 3 bases at J, with 14 bases between. The source was peripheral blood, collected in the third trimester of pregnancy. The TCR sequence derives from a female donor in good health, enrolled as a control in a pregnancy study. This sequence joins TRBV28 and TRBJ2-7; D not resolved. The CDR3 protein is CASSPHPKLYEQYF. In nucleotides, the CDR3 is TGTGCCAGCAGTCCCCACCCAAAACTCTACGAGCAGTACTTC.